This T cell receptor beta chain was retrieved from a study of spatial heterogeneity in lung cancer. Via MiXCR, TCRdb re-called the 5' RACE reads, giving one row per CDR3 protein. Of about 78,000 distinct CDR3 sequences listed, approximately 8.1% are singletons. The CDR3 extends over 12 amino acids. The V end lost 4 bases, the J end lost 9 bases, and 11 bases lay between the germline ends. Looked up from germline, CDR1 is SEHNR and CDR2 is FQNEAQ (reference sequence). The time point is: sample taken at primary tumor resection. Sequences were derived from PBMCs, sampled at surgery. The clonotype comes from a male donor with early-stage non-small cell lung cancer. The V call is TRBV7-9, the J call TRBJ2-3; a weak D match, TRBD1 (6 bases). As DNA, the CDR3 is TGTGCCAGCAGCTCAGAAGGGGGAACGCAGTATTTT. It is translated as CASSSEGGTQYF.